This entry lists 14 T cell receptor beta chains sequenced from one sample in a study of somatic mutations in cytotoxic T cells in rheumatoid arthritis (dated by TCRdb to 2017 to 2019). The receptor library was made with the immunoSEQ multiplex PCR assay. Sourced from immuneACCESS, this table was stored by TCRdb with only in-frame sequences that have V and J called. A share of the clones is absent; for the studies checked, an unresolved V gene accounts for under half, and the remainder has no known explanation. The sample records some 29,000 clones, around 90% of which are singletons. Almost 9.5% of the sample comes from the top ten. The specimen was CD8+ T cells sorted from blood. The receptors derive from an adult with rheumatoid arthritis.

This chain uses TRBV13 with TRBJ2-7; no definite D call. The germline CDR1 and CDR2 sequences are PRHDT and FYEKMQ (reference sequence). V was trimmed by 3 bases and J by 6 bases, leaving 9 bases between them. This CDR3 has 12 residues. The DNA for the CDR3 is TGTGCCAGCAGCTTTTTGCAGTCCGAGCAGTACTTC. It is translated as CASSFLQSEQYF.

V is TRBV11-2 and J is TRBJ1-2; D unresolved. Germline CDR1 and CDR2: SGHAT and FQNNGV. The CDR3 is made up of 12 amino acids. V was shortened by 5 bases and J by 0 bases, with 4 bases between the two germline ends. The chain's CDR3 is CASSTANYGYTF. The CDR3 region has the DNA TGTGCCAGCAGCACGGCTAACTATGGCTACACCTTC.

This rearrangement joins TRBV7-2 to TRBJ2-1; D is perhaps TRBD1 (6 bases). V gave up 3 bases and J gave up 6 bases, with 9 bases separating them. Per the germline V gene, CDR1 is SGHTA and CDR2 is FQGNSA. The CDR3 runs to 13 residues. The CDR3 region is CASSFTGSNEQFF. The CDR3 coding sequence is TGTGCCAGCAGCTTTACAGGGAGCAATGAGCAGTTCTTC.

The gene calls are TRBV29-1 and TRBJ2-7, with D tentatively TRBD1 (6 bases). Germline assignment: CDR1 SQVTM and CDR2 ANQGSEA. The CDR3 contains 16 residues. V lost 0 bases, J lost 0 bases, and 15 bases lay in between. In DNA form, the CDR3 reads TGCAGCGTTGAAGAAGGCAGGGGTATCAGCTCCTACGAGCAGTACTTC. The encoded protein is CSVEEGRGISSYEQYF.

The chain carries TRBV14 and TRBJ2-7; no reliable D call. The CDR3 loop spans 12 amino acids. Germline lookup yields CDR1 SGHDN and CDR2 FVKESK. Trimming removed 10 bases from V and 1 base from J, with 11 bases in between. The CDR3 is CATPRVSYEQYF. The CDR3 DNA reads TGTGCCACACCCCGGGTGTCCTACGAGCAGTACTTC.

The chain recombines TRBV27 with TRBJ2-1; TRBD2 agrees at 11 bases. CDR1 MNHEY and CDR2 SMNVEV come from the germline V gene (reference sequence). J lost 7 bases, V lost 5 bases, and 7 bases had no gene match. The CDR3 spans 15 residues. The CDR3: CASSNSGGAGNEQFF. In nucleotides, the CDR3 is TGTGCCAGCAGTAATAGCGGGGGGGCGGGAAATGAGCAGTTCTTC.

This chain links TRBV9 with TRBJ2-1; 9 nucleotides line up with TRBD2. Germline-derived CDR1 and CDR2 are SGDLS and YYNGEE. This CDR3 is built from 15 residues. Trimming removed 4 bases from V and 3 bases from J; junction bases left unmatched: 5. CDR3 bases: TGTGCCAGCAGCAAATCTAGCGGGGACTACAATGAGCAGTTCTTC. Translating gives CASSKSSGDYNEQFF.

The chain uses TRBV6-6 and TRBJ2-2; D is perhaps TRBD2 (6 bases). The CDR3 extends over 13 amino acids. Trimming stripped 10 bases from V and 6 bases from J, with 15 bases between. Germline-derived CDR1 and CDR2 are MNHNY and SVGAGI (reference sequence). The CDR3 loop is CATLPGSAGELFF. The DNA for the CDR3 is TGTGCCACTCTCCCCGGGAGCGCCGGGGAGCTGTTTTTT.

The rearrangement uses TRBV27 and TRBJ1-1, with TRBD1 matching over 7 bases. The V gene end was trimmed by 2 bases and the J gene end by 0 bases; junction bases not matched to a gene: 6. Germline lookup yields CDR1 MNHEY and CDR2 SMNVEV (reference sequence). CDR3 length equals 16 residues. The CDR3 is CASSLGQGGMNTEAFF. The CDR3 nucleotides are TGTGCCAGCAGTTTAGGACAAGGGGGCATGAACACTGAAGCTTTCTTT.

This clone was recorded a few times. This sequence joins TRBV5-1 and TRBJ1-1; no clear D. This CDR3 spans 14 amino acids. Germline loops: CDR1 SGHRS, CDR2 YFSETQ. V lost 3 bases, J lost 1 base, and 10 bases lay in between. The CDR3 sequence is CASSSGPSNTEAFF. DNA for the CDR3: TGCGCCAGCAGCTCCGGGCCTTCGAACACTGAAGCTTTCTTT.

The J gene is TRBJ2-7, the V gene TRBV7-6, with D tentatively TRBD1 or TRBD2 (5 bases each). This CDR3 is built from 14 residues. Looked up from germline, CDR1 is SGHVS and CDR2 is FNYEAQ. V lost 0 bases and J lost 5, with 11 bases in between. CDR3 region: CASSLAGPRDEQYF. The DNA for the CDR3 is TGTGCCAGCAGCTTAGCGGGACCGAGGGACGAGCAGTACTTC.

This chain uses TRBV27 with TRBJ1-6; tentative D call: TRBD1 (6 bases). The CDR3 length is 16 residues. V was shortened by 2 bases and J by 3 bases, with 11 bases between the two germline ends. From germline, CDR1 is MNHEY and CDR2 SMNVEV (reference sequence). The CDR3, as DNA: TGTGCCAGCAGTTTAATCGGGACAAACTATAATTCACCCCTCCACTTT. Amino acids: CASSLIGTNYNSPLHF.

This clone was counted once. V usage is TRBV30 and J usage is TRBJ2-1, with D perhaps matching TRBD2 (5 bases). V shed 3 bases and J shed 8 bases, with 17 bases lying between them. Germline V gene lookup returns CDR1 GTSNPN and CDR2 SVGIG (reference sequence). CDR3 length equals 14 residues. This CDR3 is CAWRQRTGWDEQFF. The CDR3 DNA sequence: TGTGCCTGGAGACAGAGGACTGGCTGGGATGAGCAGTTCTTC.

The chain carries TRBV4-1 and TRBJ2-1, with TRBD2 matching 8 bases. Germline CDR1 is MGHRA and CDR2 is YSYEKL. The CDR3 spans 15 residues. The V and J ends lost 1 base and 5 bases, in that order; junction bases with no gene match: 4. The CDR3 coding sequence is TGCGCCAGCAGCCAAGTTAGCGGGATCCACAATGAGCAGTTCTTC. This translates into CASSQVSGIHNEQFF.